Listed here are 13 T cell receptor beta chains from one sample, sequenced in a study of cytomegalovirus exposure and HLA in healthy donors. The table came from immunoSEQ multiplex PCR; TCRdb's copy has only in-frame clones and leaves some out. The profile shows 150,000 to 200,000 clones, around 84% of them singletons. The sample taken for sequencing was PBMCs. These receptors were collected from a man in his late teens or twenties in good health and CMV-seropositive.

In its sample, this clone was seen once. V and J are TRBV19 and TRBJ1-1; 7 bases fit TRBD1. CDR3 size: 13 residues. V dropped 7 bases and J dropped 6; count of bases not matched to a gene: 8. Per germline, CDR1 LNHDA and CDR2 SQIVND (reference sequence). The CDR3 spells CASTSQGLAEAFF. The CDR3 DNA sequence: TGTGCCAGTACCTCACAGGGGTTGGCTGAAGCTTTCTTT.

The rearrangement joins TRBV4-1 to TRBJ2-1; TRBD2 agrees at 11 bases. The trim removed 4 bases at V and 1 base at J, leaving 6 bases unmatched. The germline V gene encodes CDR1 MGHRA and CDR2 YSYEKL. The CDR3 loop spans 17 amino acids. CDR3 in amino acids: CASSPLAGGLSYNEQFF. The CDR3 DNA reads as TGCGCCAGCAGCCCCTTAGCGGGAGGGTTGTCCTACAATGAGCAGTTCTTC.

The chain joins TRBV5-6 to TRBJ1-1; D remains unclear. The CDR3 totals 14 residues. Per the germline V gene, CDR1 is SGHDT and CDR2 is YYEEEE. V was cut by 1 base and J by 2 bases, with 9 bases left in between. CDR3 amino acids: CASSLFNRNTEAFF. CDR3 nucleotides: TGTGCCAGCAGCTTGTTTAACAGAAACACTGAAGCTTTCTTT. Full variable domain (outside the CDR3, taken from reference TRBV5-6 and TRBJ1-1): DAGVTQSPTHLIKTRGQQVTLRCSPKSGHDTVSWYQQALGQGPQFIFQYYEEEERQRGNFPDRFSGHQFPNYSSELNVNALLLGDSALYLCASSLFNRNTEAFFGQGTRLTVV.

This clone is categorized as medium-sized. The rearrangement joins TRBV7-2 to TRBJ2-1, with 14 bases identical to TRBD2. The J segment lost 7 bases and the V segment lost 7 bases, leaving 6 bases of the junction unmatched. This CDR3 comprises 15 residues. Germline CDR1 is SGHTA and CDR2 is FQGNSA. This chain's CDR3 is CASTPGTSGSNEQFF. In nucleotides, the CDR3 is TGTGCCAGCACCCCTGGGACTAGCGGGAGTAATGAGCAGTTCTTC.

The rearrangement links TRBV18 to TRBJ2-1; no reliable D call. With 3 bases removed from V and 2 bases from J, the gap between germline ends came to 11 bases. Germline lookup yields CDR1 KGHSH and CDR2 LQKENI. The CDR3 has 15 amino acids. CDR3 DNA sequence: TGTGCCAGCTCACCTCCAGGTTCTGCCTACAATGAGCAGTTCTTC. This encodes CASSPPGSAYNEQFF. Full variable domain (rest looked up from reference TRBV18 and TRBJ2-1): NAGVMQNPRHLVRRRGQEARLRCSPMKGHSHVYWYRQLPEEGLKFMVYLQKENIIDESGMPKERFSAEFPKEGPSILRIQQVVRGDSAAYFCASSPPGSAYNEQFFGPGTRLTVL.

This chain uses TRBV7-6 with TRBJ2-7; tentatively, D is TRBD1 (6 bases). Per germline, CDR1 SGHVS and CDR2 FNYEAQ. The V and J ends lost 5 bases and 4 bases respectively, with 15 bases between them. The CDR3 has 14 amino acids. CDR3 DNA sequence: TGTGCCAGCAGCCTTGATTCTCAGGGGTACGAGCAGTACTTC. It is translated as CASSLDSQGYEQYF. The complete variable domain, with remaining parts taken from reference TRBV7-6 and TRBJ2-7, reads GAGVSQSPRYKVTKRGQDVALRCDPISGHVSLYWYRQALGQGPEFLTYFNYEAQQDKSGLPNDRFSAERPEGSISTLTIQRTEQRDSAMYRCASSLDSQGYEQYFGPGTRLTVT.

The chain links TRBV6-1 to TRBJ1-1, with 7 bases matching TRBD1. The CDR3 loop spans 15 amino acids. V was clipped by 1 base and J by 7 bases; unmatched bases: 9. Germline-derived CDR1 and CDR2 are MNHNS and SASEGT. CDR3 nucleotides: TGTGCCAGCAGTGAAGAGGGGGCGGGAAGTATTGAAGCTTTCTTT. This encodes CASSEEGAGSIEAFF.

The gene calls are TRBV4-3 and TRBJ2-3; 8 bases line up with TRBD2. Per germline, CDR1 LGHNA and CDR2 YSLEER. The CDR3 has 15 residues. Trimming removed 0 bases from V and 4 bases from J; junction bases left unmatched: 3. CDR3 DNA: TGCGCCAGCAGCCAAGAAGGGCGGGAGGCAGATACGCAGTATTTT. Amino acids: CASSQEGREADTQYF.

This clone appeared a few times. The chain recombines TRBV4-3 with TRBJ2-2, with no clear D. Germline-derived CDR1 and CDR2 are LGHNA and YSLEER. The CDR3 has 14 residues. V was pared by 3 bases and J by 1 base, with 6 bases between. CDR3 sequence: CASSQAQNTGELFF. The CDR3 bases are TGCGCCAGCAGCCAGGCCCAGAACACCGGGGAGCTGTTTTTT.

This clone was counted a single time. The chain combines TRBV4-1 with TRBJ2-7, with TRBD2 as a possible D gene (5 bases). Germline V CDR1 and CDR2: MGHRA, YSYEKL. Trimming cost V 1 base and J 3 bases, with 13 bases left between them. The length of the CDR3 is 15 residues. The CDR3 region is CASSQVPTRNYEQYF. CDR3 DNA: TGCGCCAGCAGCCAAGTTCCAACTAGAAACTACGAGCAGTACTTC.

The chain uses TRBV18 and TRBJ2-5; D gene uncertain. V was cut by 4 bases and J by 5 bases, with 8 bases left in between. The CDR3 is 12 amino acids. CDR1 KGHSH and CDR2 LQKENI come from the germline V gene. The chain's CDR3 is CASSRLGETQYF. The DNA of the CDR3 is TGTGCCAGCTCACGACTTGGGGAGACCCAGTACTTC. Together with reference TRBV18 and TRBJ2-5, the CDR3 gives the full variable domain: NAGVMQNPRHLVRRRGQEARLRCSPMKGHSHVYWYRQLPEEGLKFMVYLQKENIIDESGMPKERFSAEFPKEGPSILRIQQVVRGDSAAYFCASSRLGETQYFGPGTRLLVL.

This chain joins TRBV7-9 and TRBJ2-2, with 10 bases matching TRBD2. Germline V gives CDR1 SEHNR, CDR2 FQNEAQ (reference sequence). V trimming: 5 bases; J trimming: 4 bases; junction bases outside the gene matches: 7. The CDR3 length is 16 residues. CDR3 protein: CASSPTSGRATGELFF. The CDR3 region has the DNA TGTGCCAGCAGCCCTACGAGCGGGAGGGCCACCGGGGAGCTGTTTTTT.

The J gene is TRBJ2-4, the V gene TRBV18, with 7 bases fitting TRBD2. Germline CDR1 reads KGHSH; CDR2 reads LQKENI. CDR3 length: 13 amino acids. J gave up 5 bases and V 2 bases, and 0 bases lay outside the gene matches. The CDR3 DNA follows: TGTGCCAGCTCACCAGGGGGGGAAAACATTCAGTACTTC. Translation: CASSPGGENIQYF.